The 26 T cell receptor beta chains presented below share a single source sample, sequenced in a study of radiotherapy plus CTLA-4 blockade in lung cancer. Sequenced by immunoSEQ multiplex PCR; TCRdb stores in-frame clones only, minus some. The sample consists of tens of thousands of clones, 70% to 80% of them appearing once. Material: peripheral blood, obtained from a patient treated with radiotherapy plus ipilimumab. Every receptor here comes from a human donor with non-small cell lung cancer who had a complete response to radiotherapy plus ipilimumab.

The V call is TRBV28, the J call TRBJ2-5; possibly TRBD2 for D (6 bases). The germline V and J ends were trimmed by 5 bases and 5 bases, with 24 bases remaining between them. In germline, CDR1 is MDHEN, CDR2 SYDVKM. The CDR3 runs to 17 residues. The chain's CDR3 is CASSPSGWRGRSETQYF. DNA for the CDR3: TGTGCCAGCAGTCCCAGCGGTTGGAGGGGTAGGAGTGAGACCCAGTACTTC. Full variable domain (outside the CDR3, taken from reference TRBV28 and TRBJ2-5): DVKVTQSSRYLVKRTGEKVFLECVQDMDHENMFWYRQDPGLGLRLIYFSYDVKMKEKGDIPEGYSVSREKKERFSLILESASTNQTSMYLCASSPSGWRGRSETQYFGPGTRLLVL.

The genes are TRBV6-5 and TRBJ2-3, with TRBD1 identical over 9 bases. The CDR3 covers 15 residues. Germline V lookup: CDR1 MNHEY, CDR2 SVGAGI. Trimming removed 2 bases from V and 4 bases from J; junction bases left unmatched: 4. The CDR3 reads CASSYGTGSADTQYF. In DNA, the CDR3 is TGTGCCAGCAGTTACGGGACAGGGTCCGCAGATACGCAGTATTTT.

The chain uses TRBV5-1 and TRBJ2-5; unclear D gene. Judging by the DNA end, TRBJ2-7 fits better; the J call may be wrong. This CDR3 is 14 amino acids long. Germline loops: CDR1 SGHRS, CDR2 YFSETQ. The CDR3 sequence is CASSLSPSSYEQYF. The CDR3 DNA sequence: TGCGCCAGCAGCTTATCACCGAGCTCCTACGAGCAGTACTTC.

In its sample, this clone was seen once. The CDR3 region is CASSPTGIRLTNYGYTF. The CDR3 DNA follows: TGTGCCAGCAGCCCGACAGGGATACGGTTAACGAACTATGGCTACACCTTC. The chain recombines TRBV7-6 with TRBJ1-2, with 7 bases aligning to TRBD1. CDR1 is SGHVS and CDR2 is FNYEAQ in the germline V gene. The CDR3 has 17 residues. J gave up 2 bases and V 5 bases, and 14 bases lay outside the gene matches.

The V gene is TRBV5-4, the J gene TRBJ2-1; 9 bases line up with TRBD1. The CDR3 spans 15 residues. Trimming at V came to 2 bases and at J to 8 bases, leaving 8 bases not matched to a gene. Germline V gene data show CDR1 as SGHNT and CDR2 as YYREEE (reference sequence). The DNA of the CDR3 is TGTGCCAGCAGCTTACCCGGACAGGGGTGGGATGAGCAGTTCTTC. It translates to CASSLPGQGWDEQFF.

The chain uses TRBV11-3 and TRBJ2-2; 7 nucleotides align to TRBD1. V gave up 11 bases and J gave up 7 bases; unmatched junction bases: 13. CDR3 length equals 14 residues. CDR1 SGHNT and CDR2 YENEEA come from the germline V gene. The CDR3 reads CASDRFDAGGELFF. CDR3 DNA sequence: TGTGCCTCGGACAGGTTTGACGCGGGCGGGGAGCTGTTTTTT.

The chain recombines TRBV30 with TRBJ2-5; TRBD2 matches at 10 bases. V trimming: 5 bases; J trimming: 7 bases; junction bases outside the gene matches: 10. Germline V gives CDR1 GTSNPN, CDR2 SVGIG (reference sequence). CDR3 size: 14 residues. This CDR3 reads CAWGVERGGRTQYF. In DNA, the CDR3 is TGTGCCTGGGGGGTGGAGCGGGGGGGCCGGACCCAGTACTTC. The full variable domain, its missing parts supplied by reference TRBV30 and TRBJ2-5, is SQTIHQWPATLVQPVGSPLSLECTVEGTSNPNLYWYRQAAGRGLQLLFYSVGIGQISSEVPQNLSASRPQDRQFILSSKKLLLSDSGFYLCAWGVERGGRTQYFGPGTRLLVL.

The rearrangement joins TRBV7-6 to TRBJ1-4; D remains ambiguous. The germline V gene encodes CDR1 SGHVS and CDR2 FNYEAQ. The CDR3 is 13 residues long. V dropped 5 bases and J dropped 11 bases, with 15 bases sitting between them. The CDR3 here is CASSMTGMEKLFF. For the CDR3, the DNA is TGTGCCAGCAGCATGACGGGGATGGAGAAACTGTTTTTT.

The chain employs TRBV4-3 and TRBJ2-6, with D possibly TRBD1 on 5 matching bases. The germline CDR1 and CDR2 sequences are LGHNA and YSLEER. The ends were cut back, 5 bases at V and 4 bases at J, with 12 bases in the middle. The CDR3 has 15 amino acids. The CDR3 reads CASSKAGSGANVLTF. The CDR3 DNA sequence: TGCGCCAGCAGCAAAGCAGGGTCCGGGGCCAACGTCCTGACTTTC.

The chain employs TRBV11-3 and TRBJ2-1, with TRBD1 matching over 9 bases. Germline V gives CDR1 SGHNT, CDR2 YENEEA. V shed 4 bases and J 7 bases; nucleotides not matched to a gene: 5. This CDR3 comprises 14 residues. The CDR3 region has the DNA TGTGCCAGCAGCTCCTTCGGGACAGGGAATGAGCAGTTCTTC. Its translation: CASSSFGTGNEQFF.

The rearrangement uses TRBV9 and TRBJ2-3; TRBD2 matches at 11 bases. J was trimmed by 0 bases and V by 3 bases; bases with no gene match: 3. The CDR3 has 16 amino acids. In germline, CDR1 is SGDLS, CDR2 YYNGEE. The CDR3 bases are TGTGCCAGCAGCGGCTTAGCGGGAGGGAGCACAGATACGCAGTATTTT. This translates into CASSGLAGGSTDTQYF.

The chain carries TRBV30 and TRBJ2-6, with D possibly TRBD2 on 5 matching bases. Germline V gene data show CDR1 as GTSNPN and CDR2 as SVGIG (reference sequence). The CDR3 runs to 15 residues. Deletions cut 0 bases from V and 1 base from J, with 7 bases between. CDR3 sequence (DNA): TGTGCCTGGAGTGTCGGGGTATCTGGGGCCAACGTCCTGACTTTC. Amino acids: CAWSVGVSGANVLTF.

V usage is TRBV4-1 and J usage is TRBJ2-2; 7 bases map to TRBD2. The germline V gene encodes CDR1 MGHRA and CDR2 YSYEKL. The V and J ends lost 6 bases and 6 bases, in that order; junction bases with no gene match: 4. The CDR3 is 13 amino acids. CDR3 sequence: CASRPRGAGELFF. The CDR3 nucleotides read TGCGCCAGCAGACCACGGGGGGCCGGGGAGCTGTTTTTT.

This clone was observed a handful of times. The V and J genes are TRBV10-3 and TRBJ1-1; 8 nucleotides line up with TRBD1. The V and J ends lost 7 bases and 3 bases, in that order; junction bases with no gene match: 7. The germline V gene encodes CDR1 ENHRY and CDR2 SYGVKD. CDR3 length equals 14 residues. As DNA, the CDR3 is TGTGCCATCAACCACGGACAGGGAGACACTGAAGCTTTCTTT. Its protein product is CAINHGQGDTEAFF.

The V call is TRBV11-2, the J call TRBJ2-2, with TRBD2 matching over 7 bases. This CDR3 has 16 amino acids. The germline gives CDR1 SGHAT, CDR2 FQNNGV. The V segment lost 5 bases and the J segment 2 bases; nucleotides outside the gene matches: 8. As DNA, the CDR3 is TGTGCCAGCAGCCCGGGGACTAAGAGAAACACCGGGGAGCTGTTTTTT. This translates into CASSPGTKRNTGELFF. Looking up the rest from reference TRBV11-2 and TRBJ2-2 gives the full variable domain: EAGVAQSPRYKIIEKRQSVAFWCNPISGHATLYWYQQILGQGPKLLIQFQNNGVVDDSQLPKDRFSAERLKGVDSTLKIQPAKLEDSAVYLCASSPGTKRNTGELFFGEGSRLTVL.

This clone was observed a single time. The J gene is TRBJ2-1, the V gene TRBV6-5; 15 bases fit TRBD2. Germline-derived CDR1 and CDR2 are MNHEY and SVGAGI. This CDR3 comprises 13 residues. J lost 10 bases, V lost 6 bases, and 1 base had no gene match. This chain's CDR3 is CASRGTSGGEQFF. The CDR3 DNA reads TGTGCCAGCAGGGGGACTAGCGGGGGGGAGCAGTTCTTC.

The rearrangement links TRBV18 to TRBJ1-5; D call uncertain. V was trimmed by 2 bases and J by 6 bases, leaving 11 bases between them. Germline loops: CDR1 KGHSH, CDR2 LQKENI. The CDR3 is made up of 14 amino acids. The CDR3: CASSPTGLGQPQHF. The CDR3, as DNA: TGTGCCAGCTCACCAACCGGGTTAGGTCAGCCCCAGCATTTT.

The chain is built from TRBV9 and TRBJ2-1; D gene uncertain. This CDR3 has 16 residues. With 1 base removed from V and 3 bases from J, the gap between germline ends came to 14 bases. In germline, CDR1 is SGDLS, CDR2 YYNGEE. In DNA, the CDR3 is TGTGCCAGCAGCGTACTCGACAACCCATACTACAATGAGCAGTTCTTC. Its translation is CASSVLDNPYYNEQFF.

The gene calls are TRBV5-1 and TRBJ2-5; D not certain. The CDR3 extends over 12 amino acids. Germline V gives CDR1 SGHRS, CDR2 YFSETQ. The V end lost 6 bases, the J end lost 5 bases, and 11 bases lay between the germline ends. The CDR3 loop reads CASTQTSETQYF. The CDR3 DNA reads TGCGCCAGCACCCAGACATCGGAGACCCAGTACTTC.

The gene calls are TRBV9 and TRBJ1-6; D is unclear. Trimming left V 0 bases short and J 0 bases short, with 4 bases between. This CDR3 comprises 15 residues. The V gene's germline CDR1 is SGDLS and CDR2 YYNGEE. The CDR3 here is CASSVGHSYNSPLHF. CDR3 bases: TGTGCCAGCAGCGTAGGGCACTCCTATAATTCACCCCTCCACTTT.

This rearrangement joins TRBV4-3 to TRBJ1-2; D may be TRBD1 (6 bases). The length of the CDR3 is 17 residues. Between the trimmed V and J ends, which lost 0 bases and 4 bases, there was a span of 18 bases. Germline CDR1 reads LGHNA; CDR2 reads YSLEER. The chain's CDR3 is CASSQDRGGALSYGYTF. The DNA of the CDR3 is TGCGCCAGCAGCCAAGATCGGGGGGGGGCTCTGAGCTATGGCTACACCTTC.

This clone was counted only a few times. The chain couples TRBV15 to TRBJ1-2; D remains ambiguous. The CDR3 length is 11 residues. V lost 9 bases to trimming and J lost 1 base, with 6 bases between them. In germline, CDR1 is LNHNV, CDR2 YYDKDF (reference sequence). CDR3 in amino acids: CATRDNYGYTF. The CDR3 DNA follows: TGTGCCACGAGAGATAACTATGGCTACACCTTC.

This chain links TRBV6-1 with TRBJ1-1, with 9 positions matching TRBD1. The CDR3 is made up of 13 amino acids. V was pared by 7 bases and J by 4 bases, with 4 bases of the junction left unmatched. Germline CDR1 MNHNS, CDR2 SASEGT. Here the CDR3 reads CASMDRGLTEAFF. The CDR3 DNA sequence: TGTGCCAGCATGGACAGGGGACTCACTGAAGCTTTCTTT.

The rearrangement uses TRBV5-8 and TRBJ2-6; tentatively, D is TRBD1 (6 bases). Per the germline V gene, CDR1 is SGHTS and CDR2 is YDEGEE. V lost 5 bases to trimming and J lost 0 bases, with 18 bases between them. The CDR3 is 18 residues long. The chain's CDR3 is CASSPSGTQTSGANVLTF. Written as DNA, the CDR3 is TGTGCCAGCAGTCCTTCCGGGACACAAACCTCTGGGGCCAACGTCCTGACTTTC.

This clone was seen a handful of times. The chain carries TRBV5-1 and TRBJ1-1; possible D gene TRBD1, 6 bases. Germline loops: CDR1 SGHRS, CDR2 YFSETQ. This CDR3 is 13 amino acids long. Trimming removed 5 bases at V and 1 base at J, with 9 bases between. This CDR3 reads CASREQGNTEAFF. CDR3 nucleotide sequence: TGCGCCAGCAGGGAACAGGGGAACACTGAAGCTTTCTTT.

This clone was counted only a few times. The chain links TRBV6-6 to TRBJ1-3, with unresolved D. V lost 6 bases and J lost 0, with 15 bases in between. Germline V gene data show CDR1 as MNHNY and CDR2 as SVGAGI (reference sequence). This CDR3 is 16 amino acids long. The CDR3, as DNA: TGTGCCAGCAGCGCCCCCGGACGGGACTCTGGAAACACCATATATTTT. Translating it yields CASSAPGRDSGNTIYF.